This is a list of T cell receptor beta chains from one sample in a study of T cell repertoires in cytomegalovirus infection. A single record per CDR3 protein comes from TCRdb applying MiXCR to the reads. The repertoire consists of fewer than 350,000 distinct CDR3 sequences, with 17% occurring once and the leading ten covering 12%. Source material: PBMCs. Receptors originate from a human donor in good health (CMV status not recorded). Some clones in this sample may be carry-over from other donors' samples. Both conserved end residues are part of each CDR3. The D gene is left open where the match is weak. Not all rows give a size; the values are once, few, many and, for expanded clones, a class.

>TRBJ1-1|TRBD1|NA|TRBV28
CASSLADGTVEAFF
TGTGCCAGCAGTCTTGCCGACGGGACAGTAGAAGCTTTCTTT
>TRBJ1-5|TRBD1|NA|TRBV28
CASSLWNRGKVQPQHF
TGTGCCAGCAGTTTATGGAACAGGGGAAAGGTTCAGCCCCAGCATTTT
>TRBJ2-2|NA|NA|TRBV13
CASSLDPRSGAKNTGELFF
TGTGCCAGCAGCTTGGACCCAAGGAGTGGGGCAAAGAACACCGGGGAGCTGTTTTTT
>TRBJ1-5|NA|NA|TRBV10-3
CAISEREGGQPQHF
TGTGCCATCAGTGAGAGGGAGGGAGGCCAGCCCCAGCATTTT
>TRBJ2-6|TRBD2|many|TRBV6-1
CASRRHSGAGANVLTF
TGTGCCAGCAGGCGACATAGCGGGGCCGGGGCCAACGTCCTGACTTTC
>TRBJ1-5|TRBD1|NA|TRBV6-2/TRBV6-3
CASRSGGTGGWQPQHF
TGTGCCAGCAGGTCAGGCGGGACAGGGGGTTGGCAGCCCCAGCATTTT
>TRBJ1-1|NA|NA|TRBV18
CASSLRGTQNTEAFF
TGTGCCAGCTCACTTCGGGGGACCCAGAACACTGAAGCTTTCTTT
>TRBJ2-1|NA|NA|TRBV5-1
CASSLQSSSYNEQFF
TGCGCCAGCAGCTTGCAGTCTTCCTCCTACAATGAGCAGTTCTTC
>TRBJ1-5|NA|many|TRBV20-1
CSGAGTPNQPQHF
TGCAGTGGGGCCGGGACCCCCAATCAGCCCCAGCATTTT
>TRBJ2-2|TRBD1|many|TRBV11-2
CASSLNRGAGELFF
TGTGCCAGCAGCTTAAACAGGGGAGCCGGGGAGCTGTTTTTT
>TRBJ2-7|NA|few|TRBV5-1
CASSPGGTGLNEQYF
TGCGCCAGCAGCCCGGGGGGGACAGGGCTGAACGAGCAGTACTTC
>TRBJ2-7|NA|many|TRBV11-2
CASSSMTATYEQYF
TGTGCCAGCAGCTCCATGACGGCTACCTACGAGCAGTACTTC
>TRBJ2-3|TRBD1|NA|TRBV28
CASSTGQNTQYF
TGTGCCAGCAGTACGGGACAGAATACGCAGTATTTT
>TRBJ1-2|NA|NA|TRBV19
CASSRGRHTLNGYTF
TGTGCCAGTAGTAGAGGACGGCATACCCTTAATGGCTACACCTTC
>TRBJ2-1|TRBD2|many|TRBV7-2
CASSLGTSGGYNEQFF
TGTGCCAGCAGCTTAGGGACTAGCGGGGGGTACAATGAGCAGTTCTTC
>TRBJ2-7|NA|once|TRBV5-8
CASSHANGRTYEQYF
TGTGCCAGCAGCCATGCAAACGGACGGACCTACGAGCAGTACTTC
>TRBJ2-2|TRBD2|NA|TRBV12-3/TRBV12-4
CASSRGVTVNTGELFF
TGTGCCAGCAGTCGGGGGGTAACGGTGAACACCGGGGAGCTGTTTTTT
>TRBJ2-3|TRBD2|few|TRBV4-1
CASSPGLAGSGGDTQYF
TGCGCCAGCAGCCCAGGGCTAGCGGGGAGTGGGGGAGATACGCAGTATTTT
>TRBJ2-5|TRBD2|once|TRBV4-1
CASSQETSGETQYF
TGCGCCAGCAGCCAAGAGACTAGCGGGGAGACCCAGTACTTC
>TRBJ1-2|NA|few|TRBV6-1
CASTRRGAEYGDYGYTF
TGTGCCAGCACCAGGCGGGGCGCAGAATACGGTGACTATGGCTACACCTTC
>TRBJ2-2|NA|NA|TRBV14
CASSQLRGIVDTGELFF
TGTGCCAGCAGCCAATTACGAGGGATTGTCGACACCGGGGAGCTGTTTTTT
>TRBJ1-5|NA|many|TRBV10-3
CAISENQGQPQHF
TGTGCCATCAGTGAGAACCAGGGCCAGCCCCAGCATTTT
>TRBJ1-6|NA|NA|TRBV15
CATSRGRNSPLHF
TGTGCCACCAGCAGAGGGAGAAATTCACCCCTCCACTTT
>TRBJ1-5|TRBD1|many|TRBV7-8
CASSLATGRTGQGVYRSNQPQHF
TGTGCCAGCAGCTTAGCCACGGGGAGGACCGGACAGGGGGTCTATCGTAGCAATCAGCCCCAGCATTTT
>TRBJ1-4|NA|few|TRBV20-1
CSARDPHSGTNEKLFF
TGCAGTGCTAGAGATCCCCATTCAGGGACTAATGAAAAACTGTTTTTT
>TRBJ2-4|NA|few|TRBV12-3/TRBV12-4
CASSFFGGGENIQYF
TGTGCCAGCAGTTTCTTTGGGGGGGGCGAAAACATTCAGTACTTC
>TRBJ1-5|NA|NA|TRBV12-3/TRBV12-4
CASTKDGSNQPQHF
TGTGCCAGCACCAAGGATGGGAGCAATCAGCCCCAGCATTTT
>TRBJ2-7|NA|many|TRBV6-1
CASSLGGFGSYEQYF
TGTGCCAGCAGCCTAGGGGGATTCGGATCCTACGAGCAGTACTTC
>TRBJ2-7|TRBD1|many|TRBV10-3
CATQGGGTGGHEQYF
TGTGCCACTCAAGGAGGGGGGACAGGGGGCCACGAGCAGTACTTC
>TRBJ2-5|TRBD2|few|TRBV4-3
CASFPKLAGAPLEETQYF
TGCGCCAGCTTCCCAAAACTAGCGGGGGCCCCATTGGAGGAGACCCAGTACTTC
>TRBJ2-2|NA|many|TRBV7-2
CATSRQGNTGELFF
TGTGCCACTTCGAGGCAGGGGAACACCGGGGAGCTGTTTTTT
>TRBJ1-6|TRBD1|many|TRBV12-3/TRBV12-4
CASRLTGVDNSPLHF
TGTGCCAGCAGACTTACAGGGGTCGATAATTCACCCCTCCACTTT
>TRBJ1-2|NA|NA|TRBV3-1
CASSQDIGHLNGYTF
TGTGCCAGCAGCCAAGATATTGGTCACCTGAATGGCTACACCTTC
>TRBJ1-5|NA|many|TRBV7-2
CASSSLRPNLDGGSNQPQHF
TGTGCCAGCAGCTCCCTTAGGCCAAATCTTGACGGGGGTAGCAATCAGCCCCAGCATTTT
>TRBJ2-7|NA|NA|TRBV9
CASSVDQGSYEQYF
TGTGCCAGCAGCGTAGACCAGGGCTCCTACGAGCAGTACTTC
>TRBJ2-7|NA|many|TRBV6-6
CAIDQVGSYEQYF
TGTGCCATCGACCAAGTAGGGAGTTACGAGCAGTACTTC
>TRBJ1-2|NA|few|TRBV4-1
CASSQAQDRTYGYTF
TGCGCCAGCAGCCAAGCCCAAGATCGCACCTATGGCTACACCTTC
>TRBJ1-5|NA|NA|TRBV6-6
CASSSGTRGQPQHF
TGTGCCAGCAGCTCCGGGACCAGGGGTCAGCCCCAGCATTTT
>TRBJ2-1|TRBD1|NA|TRBV9
CASSALDRPYNEQFF
TGTGCCAGCAGCGCCTTGGACAGGCCTTACAATGAGCAGTTCTTC
>TRBJ1-2|TRBD1|NA|TRBV19
CASSVRDRALYGYTF
TGTGCCAGTAGTGTCCGGGACAGGGCACTCTATGGCTACACCTTC
>TRBJ1-1|NA|NA|TRBV12-5
CASGPSSGNTKAFF
TGTGCTAGTGGTCCATCCTCGGGGAACACTAAAGCTTTCTTT
>TRBJ1-2|TRBD1|NA|TRBV28
CASSPGTATYFYGYTF
TGTGCCAGCAGTCCGGGGACAGCTACTTATTTTTATGGCTACACCTTC
>TRBJ2-4|NA|few|TRBV5-5
CASSLGGSRNIQYF
TGTGCCAGCAGCTTGGGGGGTTCTCGGAACATTCAGTACTTC
>TRBJ2-2|NA|NA|TRBV5-6
CASTRQNTGELFF
TGTGCCAGCACCAGACAGAACACCGGGGAGCTGTTTTTT
>TRBJ2-5|NA|NA|TRBV11-2
CASSLDRVRGVETQYF
TGTGCCAGCAGCTTAGATAGAGTAAGGGGTGTAGAGACCCAGTACTTC
>TRBJ2-2|NA|NA|TRBV4-1
CASSFVVRSNTGELFF
TGCGCCAGCAGCTTCGTCGTCCGCTCGAACACCGGGGAGCTGTTTTTT
>TRBJ1-2|TRBD1|NA|TRBV10-3
CAISSGTGASVYGYTF
TGTGCCATCAGTTCCGGGACAGGGGCTTCGGTCTATGGCTACACCTTC
>TRBJ2-7|NA|many|TRBV7-8
CASSLAGRVSSYEQYF
TGTGCCAGCAGCTTAGCAGGCAGGGTGAGCTCCTACGAGCAGTACTTC
>TRBJ2-7|TRBD2|many|TRBV7-2
CASSGRDWGYEQYF
TGTGCCAGCAGCGGGAGGGACTGGGGCTACGAGCAGTACTTC
>TRBJ2-4|TRBD1|NA|TRBV19
CASSESGQNIQYF
TGTGCCAGTTCCGAGTCGGGACAGAACATTCAGTACTTC
>TRBJ1-4|NA|NA|TRBV28
CASKGGGLNEKLFF
TGTGCCAGCAAGGGTGGGGGCCTTAATGAAAAACTGTTTTTT